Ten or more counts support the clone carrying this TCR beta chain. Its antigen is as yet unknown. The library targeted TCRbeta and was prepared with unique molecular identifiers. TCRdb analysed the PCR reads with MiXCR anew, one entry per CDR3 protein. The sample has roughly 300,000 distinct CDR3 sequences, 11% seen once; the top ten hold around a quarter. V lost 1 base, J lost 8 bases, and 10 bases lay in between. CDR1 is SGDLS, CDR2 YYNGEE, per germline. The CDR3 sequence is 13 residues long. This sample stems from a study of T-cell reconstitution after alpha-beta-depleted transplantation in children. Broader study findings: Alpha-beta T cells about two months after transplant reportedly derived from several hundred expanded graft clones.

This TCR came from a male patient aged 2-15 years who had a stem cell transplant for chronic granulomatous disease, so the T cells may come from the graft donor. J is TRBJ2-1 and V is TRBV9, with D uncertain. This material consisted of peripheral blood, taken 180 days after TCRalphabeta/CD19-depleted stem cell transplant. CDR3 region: CASSVLTMDEQFF. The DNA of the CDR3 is TGTGCCAGCAGCGTACTAACTATGGATGAGCAGTTCTTC.